This record concerns one TCR beta chain sequence. This sample was included in a study of blood T cell repertoires in COVID-19. About the study: From the United States, Italy and Spain came samples of acute and convalescent COVID-19. T cells, B-cell-depleted T cells, or PBMCs provided the cDNA or gDNA that served as material.

Trimming left V 5 bases short and J 1 base short, with 8 bases between. In germline, CDR1 is SGHTA, CDR2 FQGNSA. The CDR3 sequence is 13 residues long. Participants were aged about 18 to 89 years from roughly 26 US areas. Original analysis: Estimated nucleated cell counts came from reference gene primer amplification. TCRdb's table, derived via immunoSEQ multiplex PCR, lists solely in-frame clones and lacks some. V and J calls and clone size are copied from that table; D and trimming were computed from the DNA. The data contain fewer than 250,000 clones, 75% to 85% of them singletons. The clonotype was recovered from a woman aged 45-65 years with acute COVID-19. V usage is TRBV7-2 and J usage is TRBJ1-1; no clear D. Sequenced sample: PBMCs or T cells enriched from blood (not recorded which). CDR3: CASSPGPNTEAFF. In DNA form, the CDR3 reads TGTGCCAGCAGCCCGGGTCCGAACACTGAAGCTTTCTTT.